Sequencing of this T cell receptor beta chain was carried out in a study of CD8 T cell repertoires and HIV-1 epitope variants. About this clone: Its antigen remains unknown.

Method: immunoSEQ multiplex PCR; TCRdb's copy keeps in-frame clones and lacks some. The sample has about 5,300 clones, over 50% seen once; the top ten hold 45%. CDR1 and CDR2 from the germline V gene are SGHNT and YENEEA. This CDR3 region has 13 residues. The germline V and J ends were trimmed by 5 bases and 5 bases, with 11 bases remaining between them. Source material: cultured CD8+ T cells derived from PBMCs. This sequence was found in a male donor with HIV. The rearrangement links TRBV11-3 to TRBJ2-3; no firm D call. CDR3 loop: CASSLRPQDTQYF. In DNA form, the CDR3 reads TGTGCCAGCAGCCTCCGGCCGCAAGATACGCAGTATTTT.